These T cell receptor beta chains were read from a single sample in a study of T cells after posttransplantation cyclophosphamide. The repertoire was sequenced with immunoSEQ multiplex PCR; TCRdb's copy has only in-frame clones and lacks some. The table has over 7,000 clones, roughly 82% seen once. This specimen was CD4+ T cells sorted from blood, taken around 1,100 days after allogeneic stem cell transplant with posttransplant cyclophosphamide. The receptors were sampled from a female patient aged 40 to 50 who received an allogeneic stem cell transplant from a related donor, was CMV-positive, and had no GVHD. The graft donor may account for some of the T cells. Each CDR3 is given with its conserved first and last residue. D genes are given only for firm matches. The listing skips clone size in some rows; elsewhere it reads once, few, many or a size class.

D gene | J gene | clone size | V gene | CDR3 DNA | CDR3 protein
NA | TRBJ1-2 | NA | TRBV21-1 | TGTGCCAGCAAAGCCTGGGGGGATGGCTACACCTTC | CASKAWGDGYTF
NA | TRBJ1-1 | NA | TRBV2 | TGTGCCAGCAGTGACCGGGTCCCGAACACTGAAGCTTTCTTT | CASSDRVPNTEAFF
TRBD2 | TRBJ2-3 | NA | TRBV6-1 | TGTGCCAGCAGTGAAATCAGCGGGGGCCTAACAGATACGCAGTATTTT | CASSEISGGLTDTQYF
NA | TRBJ1-3 | NA | TRBV5-1 | TGCGCCAGCAAGCCGGGACAAAGCTCTGGAAACACCATATATTTT | CASKPGQSSGNTIYF
NA | TRBJ2-1 | NA | TRBV6-1 | TGTGCCAGCAGCCAGAGGGGGGGGCGCATCCATGAGCAGTTCTTC | CASSQRGGRIHEQFF
NA | TRBJ2-2 | NA | TRBV21-1 | TGTGCCAGCAGCCGTATGACTGCCCGTACCGGGGAGCTGTTTTTT | CASSRMTARTGELFF
TRBD2 | TRBJ2-7 | NA | TRBV2 | TGTGCCAGCAGCGACCTAGCGGGGGGGCACTACGAGCAGTACTTC | CASSDLAGGHYEQYF
NA | TRBJ1-6 | few | TRBV28 | TGTGCCAGCAGTCCATCAACCCTGGTAGAGTCACCCCTCCACTTT | CASSPSTLVESPLHF
NA | TRBJ1-3 | NA | TRBV15 | TGTGCCACCAGCAGAACAGGTTCTGGAAACACCATATATTTT | CATSRTGSGNTIYF
NA | TRBJ2-1 | NA | TRBV2 | TGTGCCAGCAGTGAAATGGGGGCTTACAATGAGCAGTTCTTC | CASSEMGAYNEQFF
NA | TRBJ1-1 | few | TRBV19 | TGTGCCAGTAGTCCCGACAGGACCGCTGAAGCTTTCTTT | CASSPDRTAEAFF
TRBD1 | TRBJ1-6 | NA | TRBV5-4 | TGTGCCAGCAGCACCCAGACAGGGAGTAATTCACCCCTCCACTTT | CASSTQTGSNSPLHF
NA | TRBJ1-5 | NA | TRBV7-2 | TGTGCCAGCAGCTTAGGGGGGGAGGTCAATCAGCCCCAGCATTTT | CASSLGGEVNQPQHF
NA | TRBJ2-3 | NA | TRBV19 | TGTGCCAGTAGTATAGGTGGGGGGAGGACAGATACGCAGTATTTT | CASSIGGGRTDTQYF
NA | TRBJ1-2 | NA | TRBV9 | TGTGCCAGCAGCGCAGTCGGGGGCTATGGCTACACCTTC | CASSAVGGYGYTF
NA | TRBJ1-2 | NA | TRBV5-4 | TGTGCCAGCAGCTTGTTGGCGGCTCCTAAGGGCTACACCTTC | CASSLLAAPKGYTF
NA | TRBJ1-5 | once | TRBV6-5 | TGTGCCAGCAAAGCCGCGGAGTATCAGCCCCAGCATTTT | CASKAAEYQPQHF
NA | TRBJ1-4 | NA | TRBV7-9 | TGTGCCAGCAGCTTGGACAGCTCCGAAAAACTGTTTTTT | CASSLDSSEKLFF
TRBD2 | TRBJ2-3 | NA | TRBV5-4 | TGTGCCAGCAGCTTGCCTAGCGGCGGACCGGATACGCAGTATTTT | CASSLPSGGPDTQYF
TRBD2 | TRBJ2-1 | NA | TRBV19 | TGTGCCAGTAGTACACCACAAGGGCTAGCGGGCTCCTACAATGAGCAATTCTTC | CASSTPQGLAGSYNEQFF
TRBD1 | TRBJ2-1 | NA | TRBV7-3 | TGTGCCAGCAGCTTAACGGACAGGGTCGATGAGCAGTTCTTC | CASSLTDRVDEQFF
NA | TRBJ1-6 | NA | TRBV28 | TGTGCCAGCAGTTTGTTGAACAGGGTTTCACCCCTCCACTTT | CASSLLNRVSPLHF
NA | TRBJ2-5 | NA | TRBV11-2 | TGTGCCAGCAGCTTGGGGGCCGTTCAAGAGACCCAGTACTTC | CASSLGAVQETQYF
NA | TRBJ1-6 | NA | TRBV7-8 | TGTGCCAGCAGCTTGGCCAGACTGTCACCCCTCCACTTT | CASSLARLSPLHF
NA | TRBJ1-3 | NA | TRBV9 | TGTGCCAGCAGCGTGGCGGTTGGCGGAAACACCATATATTTT | CASSVAVGGNTIYF
NA | TRBJ2-7 | NA | TRBV7-9 | TGTGCCAGCAGCTGGACACGCAGCTTGAGCGAGCAGTACTTC | CASSWTRSLSEQYF
TRBD1 | TRBJ2-7 | NA | TRBV6-6 | TGTGCCAGCAGTACACCGGGACAGGGGTCCTACGAGCAGTACTTC | CASSTPGQGSYEQYF
NA | TRBJ1-1 | NA | TRBV7-8 | TGTGCCAGCAGACCAGGGTCTGCGAACACTGAAGCTTTCTTT | CASRPGSANTEAFF
TRBD2 | TRBJ2-1 | NA | TRBV5-1 | TGCGCCAGCAGCTCAAGCCCCAGACTAGCGGGGGGGGGAATAAATGAGCAGTTCTTC | CASSSSPRLAGGGINEQFF
NA | TRBJ1-2 | NA | TRBV5-4 | TGTGCCAGCAGCTTGGACTTGGACAGCATCTATGGCTACACCTTC | CASSLDLDSIYGYTF